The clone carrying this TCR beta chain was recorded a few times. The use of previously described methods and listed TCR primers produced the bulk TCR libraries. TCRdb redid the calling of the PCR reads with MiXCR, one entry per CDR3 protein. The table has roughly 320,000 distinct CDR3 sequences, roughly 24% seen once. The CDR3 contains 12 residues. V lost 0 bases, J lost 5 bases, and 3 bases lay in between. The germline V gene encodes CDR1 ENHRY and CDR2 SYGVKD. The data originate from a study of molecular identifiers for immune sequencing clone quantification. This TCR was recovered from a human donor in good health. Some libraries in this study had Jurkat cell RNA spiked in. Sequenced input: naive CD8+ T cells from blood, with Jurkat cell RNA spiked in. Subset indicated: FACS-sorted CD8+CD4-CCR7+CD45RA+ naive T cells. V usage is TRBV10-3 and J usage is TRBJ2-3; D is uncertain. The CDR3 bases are TGTGCCATCAGTGAGTCGGTAGATACGCAGTATTTT. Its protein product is CAISESVDTQYF.